This TCR beta chain was sequenced during a study of HIV-infected patients and healthy controls. Across the whole study: No general T-cell lymphocytopenia was present, and per-chain CDR3 totals resembled those of controls. Study-wide findings and caveats: Comparisons were complicated because patients and controls had unequal numbers of distinct sequences. HIV-infected patients and controls differed significantly in mean usage of eight alpha and eight beta V genes. In healthy controls, MAIT alpha CDR3s were common; in HIV+ repertoires, severely depleted.

Notes on this clonotype: The antigen is not known.

Reverse transcription used 450 to 550 ng RNA and constant-region primers for alpha and beta. Using multiplexing indices, alpha and beta chain libraries were generated apart by chain-specific third strand synthesis. TCRdb called the 5' RACE reads again in MiXCR, with one record for every CDR3 protein. The sample lists approximately 15,000 distinct CDR3 sequences; roughly 12% were seen once. Antiretroviral therapy had run roughly three months, about 14 weeks, before follow-up blood collection. No cell fractionation was done, so the repertoire covers all unsorted peripheral blood T cells. This CDR3 contains 17 residues. Per germline, CDR1 SNHLY and CDR2 FYNNEI. V was pared by 5 bases and J by 0 bases, with 7 bases of the junction left unmatched.

The clonotype comes from an adult with HIV infection. The donor label of this sample is uncertain. The gene calls are TRBV2 and TRBJ2-7; 13 bases map to TRBD2. The input for sequencing was blood, taken during antiretroviral therapy. As DNA, the CDR3 is TGTGCCAGCAGTCTCCGACTAGCGGGAGGTAACTCCTACGAGCAGTACTTC. This codes for CASSLRLAGGNSYEQYF. The entire variable domain, with the rest obtained from reference TRBV2 and TRBJ2-7, is as follows: EPEVTQTPSHQVTQMGQEVILRCVPISNHLYFYWYRQILGQKVEFLVSFYNNEISEKSEIFDDQFSVERPDGSNFTLKIRSTKLEDSAMYFCASSLRLAGGNSYEQYFGPGTRLTVT.